This T cell receptor beta chain comes out of a study of T cell responses to AZD1222 COVID-19 vaccine. Study findings and constraints: Donors skewed white British and female; clonal diversity was possibly underestimated. There were vaccine-associated CD4 TCRs across spike, dominant at 160-218 and 743-854.

Produced via immunoSEQ multiplex PCR; TCRdb's table is partial and in-frame only. The sample includes 120,000 or so clones, approximately 90% of them seen just once. The germline gives CDR1 MNHEY, CDR2 SVGEGT. Trimming pared 3 bases from V and 10 bases from J, leaving 9 bases between. The length of the CDR3 is 11 residues. About this clone: The antigen is unknown.

The chain combines TRBV6-2 or TRBV6-3 with TRBJ2-5, with TRBD2 as a possible D gene (5 bases). The specimen comprised peripheral blood, sampled 28 days after the second AZD1222 dose. This receptor was taken from an adult who received the AZD1222 COVID-19 vaccine. CDR3: CASSYLGLQYF. CDR3 nucleotides: TGTGCCAGCAGTTATCTCGGACTCCAGTACTTC.